These T cell receptor beta chains were read from a single sample in a study of T cells in localized non-small cell lung cancer. Profiled with immunoSEQ multiplex PCR; TCRdb holds only in-frame clones, not every one. The sample lists around 140,000 clones; 89% were seen once. Source: peripheral blood, taken before any cancer treatment. The receptors originated from a female donor of 60 years or more with stage I lung adenocarcinoma. Each CDR3 is given with its conserved first and last residue. The D gene is left open where the match is weak. The size of a clone is reported for some rows only, either as once, few or many, or as a class for expanded clones.

D	J	size	V	DNA	CDR3
-	TRBJ2-7	-	TRBV14	TGTGCCAGCAGCCAACCAGGCTCCCTTATAGAGCAGTACTTC	CASSQPGSLIEQYF
-	TRBJ1-1	-	TRBV6-6	TGTGCCAGCAGTTACCGCCCGAATAGAGAAGCTTTCTTT	CASSYRPNREAFF
-	TRBJ2-7	-	TRBV5-1	TGCGCCAGCAGCCAACAGGGAGAAGGTCCGTTGTACGAGCAGTACTTC	CASSQQGEGPLYEQYF
-	TRBJ2-5	-	TRBV5-1	TGCGCCAGCAGCTTGAGGGGGGATTCAGAGACCCAGTACTTC	CASSLRGDSETQYF
-	TRBJ2-1	-	TRBV14	TGTGCCAGCAGCCAAGATGGGTCGGGATGGGAGTTCTTC	CASSQDGSGWEFF
-	TRBJ1-5	-	TRBV10-3	TGTGCCATCAAAAGTTCAGGGAGCAATCAGCCCCAGCATTTT	CAIKSSGSNQPQHF
-	TRBJ1-1	-	TRBV18	TGTGCCAGCTCAGGAGACGCTGGTACTGAAGCTTTCTTT	CASSGDAGTEAFF
TRBD1	TRBJ1-1	-	TRBV4-1	TGCGCCAGCAGCCAATGGACAGGGATCACTGAAGCTTTCTTT	CASSQWTGITEAFF
-	TRBJ2-5	-	TRBV9	TGTGCCAGCAGCGCGGCCCCTCAAGAGACCCAGTACTTC	CASSAAPQETQYF
-	TRBJ1-5	-	TRBV10-1	TGCGCCAGCAGCGCCTCAAATCAGCCCCAGCATTTT	CASSASNQPQHF
-	TRBJ2-5	-	TRBV5-1	TGCGCCAGCAGCTTGCTCGTCTGGGAGACCCAGTACTTC	CASSLLVWETQYF
-	TRBJ2-7	-	TRBV2	TGTGCCAGCCAAGCGCGGACAGACTACGAGCAGTACTTC	CASQARTDYEQYF
TRBD1	TRBJ2-7	-	TRBV6-1	TGTGCCAGCAGTGTAGACAGGGGAACCTACGAGCAGTACTTC	CASSVDRGTYEQYF
TRBD1	TRBJ2-2	-	TRBV18	TGTGCCAGCTCAGCTACCGGGACAGACACCGGGGAGCTGTTTTTT	CASSATGTDTGELFF
-	TRBJ2-4	once	TRBV1	TGCACCAGCAGACAAGAGGGGACTAGCGTCCGAGACATTCAGTACTTC	CTSRQEGTSVRDIQYF
TRBD2	TRBJ2-3	-	TRBV29-1	TGCCGGGGGGGGCAGGGGCCGGATACGCAGTATTTT	CRGGQGPDTQYF
-	TRBJ1-4	-	TRBV11-2	TGTGCCAGCAGCCTGGTACCACAAGGGCGAATAGGAAAACTGTTTTTT	CASSLVPQGRIGKLFF
-	TRBJ1-1	-	TRBV10-3	TGTGCCATCAGTGAGAGTAACAGGAACACTGAAGCTTTCTTT	CAISESNRNTEAFF
-	TRBJ1-4	-	TRBV6-5	TGTGCCCTCAATGAAAAACTGTTTTTT	CALNEKLFF
TRBD1	TRBJ1-1	few	TRBV5-4	TGTGCCAGCAGCCCGGGACAGGGGTTAGTAGCTTTCTTT	CASSPGQGLVAFF
TRBD2	TRBJ2-3	once	TRBV11-2	TGTGCCAGCAGCTCCCAGCGGGAGGGCGGAGGTACGCAGTATTTT	CASSSQREGGGTQYF
TRBD2	TRBJ2-2	-	TRBV5-4	TGTGCCAGCAGCCCGATAGCGGGAGGGAACACCGGGGAGCTGTTTTTT	CASSPIAGGNTGELFF
-	TRBJ1-3	-	TRBV2	TGTGCCAGCAGCGGTCAATCTGGAAACACCATATATTTT	CASSGQSGNTIYF
TRBD2	TRBJ2-7	-	TRBV27	TGTGCCAGCAGTTCTGGCGGGAGGGTTGGCGAGCAGTACTTC	CASSSGGRVGEQYF
TRBD1	TRBJ1-1	once	TRBV5-4	TGTGCCAGCAGCTCCTTACAGGGGTCTTACACTGAAGCTTTCTTT	CASSSLQGSYTEAFF
-	TRBJ1-5	-	TRBV2	TGTGCCAGCAGTGAAACAACAGGGCCCCGGCAGCCCCAGCATTTT	CASSETTGPRQPQHF
TRBD2	TRBJ2-1	-	TRBV27	TGTGCCAGCAGTTTCGGGACTAGCGGGAGAAATGAGCAGTTCTTC	CASSFGTSGRNEQFF
-	TRBJ2-5	-	TRBV10-2	TGCGCCAGCAGTGAATCCCGCTACCAAGAGACCCAGTACTTC	CASSESRYQETQYF
-	TRBJ2-1	once	TRBV2	TGTGCCAGCAGTGAAGAAAGGACAGAGAATGAGCAGTTCTTC	CASSEERTENEQFF
TRBD2	TRBJ2-7	-	TRBV5-4	TGTGCCAGCAGCATGGGGACTAGCGGAGGTAGGGAGCAGTACTTC	CASSMGTSGGREQYF
-	TRBJ2-3	-	TRBV7-9	TGTGCCAGCAGTCGCTTAGATCGGGAGAGCACAGATACGCAGTATTTT	CASSRLDRESTDTQYF
-	TRBJ1-2	-	TRBV5-5	TGTGCCAGCAGCTTGGAACAGCCCGGGAGCCTAGACTATGGCTACACCTTC	CASSLEQPGSLDYGYTF
TRBD1	TRBJ2-2	-	TRBV4-1	TGCGCCAGCAGCACCCGGGACAGGGACACCGGGGAGCTGTTTTTT	CASSTRDRDTGELFF
TRBD1	TRBJ1-2	-	TRBV2	TGTGCCAGCAGTGAACCGGGACAGGGGAACTATGGCTACACCTTC	CASSEPGQGNYGYTF
-	TRBJ2-7	-	TRBV30	TGTGCCTGGAGTGGGGGGCCCTACGAGCAGTACTTC	CAWSGGPYEQYF
TRBD1	TRBJ2-7	-	TRBV27	TGTGCCAGCAGTTTACAGGGACAGGGAGTTGCCTACGAGCAGTACTTC	CASSLQGQGVAYEQYF
-	TRBJ2-2	-	TRBV16	TGTGCCAGCAGCCAAAGCCAGGGCGTCTCCGGGGAGCTGTTTTTT	CASSQSQGVSGELFF
-	TRBJ2-1	-	TRBV30	TGTGCCTGGACTGGAAGCTCCTACAATGAGCAGTTCTTC	CAWTGSSYNEQFF
-	TRBJ1-1	-	TRBV29-1	TGCAGCGTTGAAATGGGACAACTCACTGAAGCTTTCTTT	CSVEMGQLTEAFF
-	TRBJ2-2	few	TRBV5-1	TGCGCCAGCAGCCCCTATACGGGGATGCGCACCGGGGAGCTGTTTTTT	CASSPYTGMRTGELFF
TRBD2	TRBJ2-5	-	TRBV10-1	TGCGCCAGCAGTGAGTCGACCGGGAGGGCCTGGGAGACCCAGTACTTC	CASSESTGRAWETQYF
-	TRBJ2-1	-	TRBV18	TGTGCCAGCTCCACCGATGAGCAGTTCTTC	CASSTDEQFF
-	TRBJ2-7	-	TRBV7-9	TGTGCCAGCAGCTTATCGGGACCGGGCTACGAGCAGTACTTC	CASSLSGPGYEQYF
TRBD2	TRBJ2-5	-	TRBV7-9	TGTGCCAGCAGCCCCGGGACTAGCGGGCCTAAAGAGACCCAGTACTTC	CASSPGTSGPKETQYF
TRBD2	TRBJ2-1	few	TRBV28	TGTGCCAGCTTCGATTGGCGGGAGACCCACAATGAGCAGTTCTTC	CASFDWRETHNEQFF
-	TRBJ2-7	few	TRBV2	TGTGCCAGCAGTGAAGCGCTTGCGGGGTTCGACGAGCAGTACTTC	CASSEALAGFDEQYF
TRBD1	TRBJ1-5	-	TRBV7-6	TGTGCCAGCAGCTTAGGGACAGGGTACGATCAGCCCCAGCATTTT	CASSLGTGYDQPQHF